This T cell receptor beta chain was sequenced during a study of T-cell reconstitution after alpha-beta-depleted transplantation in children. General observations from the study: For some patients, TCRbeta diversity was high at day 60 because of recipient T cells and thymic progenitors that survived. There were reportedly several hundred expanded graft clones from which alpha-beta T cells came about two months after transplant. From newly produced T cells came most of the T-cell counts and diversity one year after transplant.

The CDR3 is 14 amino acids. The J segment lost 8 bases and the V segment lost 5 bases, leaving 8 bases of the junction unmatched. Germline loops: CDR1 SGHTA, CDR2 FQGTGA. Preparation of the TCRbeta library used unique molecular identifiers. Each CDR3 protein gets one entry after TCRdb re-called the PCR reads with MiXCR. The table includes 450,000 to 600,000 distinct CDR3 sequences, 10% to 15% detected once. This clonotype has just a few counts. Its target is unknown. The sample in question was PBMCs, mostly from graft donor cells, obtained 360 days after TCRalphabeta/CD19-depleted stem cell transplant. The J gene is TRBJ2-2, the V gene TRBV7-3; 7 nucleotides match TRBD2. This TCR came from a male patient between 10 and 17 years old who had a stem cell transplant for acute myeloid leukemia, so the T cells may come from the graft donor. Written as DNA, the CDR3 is TGTGCCAGCAGCAAAGCGGGGCCCGCGGGGGAGCTGTTTTTT. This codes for CASSKAGPAGELFF.